The present TCR beta chain was sequenced within a study of cytomegalovirus exposure and HLA in healthy donors. Study findings and constraints: Confirmation was obtained in vitro that a few CMV-associated chains are specific for CMV antigens. The study recorded 164 TCR beta chains that were cytomegalovirus-associated. Later genetic work tied a missense DCLRE1C variant to beta-chain V and J trimming.

On this clone itself: Its antigen is unknown.

CDR3 length: 14 residues. Trimming took 4 bases from V and 7 from J; bases not matched to a gene: 11. Germline CDR1 is GTSNPN and CDR2 is SVGIG (reference sequence). PCR involved 60 Vbeta and 13 Jbeta primers. The repertoire was sequenced with immunoSEQ multiplex PCR; TCRdb's copy has only in-frame clones and lacks some. Here the sample spans 200,000 or so clones, 82% being singletons. The chain has TRBV30 and TRBJ2-7; 9 bases map to TRBD2. Sequencing was carried out using PBMCs. The source is a woman aged 40 to 50 in good health and CMV-seronegative. CDR3 in DNA: TGTGCCTGGACGGCGGGAGGGCCCCTTGGAGAGCAGTACTTC. It encodes CAWTAGGPLGEQYF.